One and the same sample provided the 26 T cell receptor beta chains below, sequenced in a study of shared clonotypes between healthy human individuals. Sequenced by immunoSEQ multiplex PCR; TCRdb stores in-frame clones only, minus some. The sample records roughly 380,000 clones, 90% to 97% being singletons. The sequencing sample was made of memory CD8+ T cells sorted from blood. Regarding subset: CD45RO+ cells pooled with CCR7-negative TemRA cells. The receptor set was obtained from a man aged 25 to 40 in good health.

The genes are TRBV2 and TRBJ1-1; D not certain. The CDR3 contains 14 residues. The germline V gene has CDR1 SNHLY and CDR2 FYNNEI. The ends were cut back, 2 bases at V and 3 bases at J, with 10 bases in the middle. The CDR3 DNA reads as TGTGCCAGCAGTGAATCCCAGAGGTACACTGAAGCTTTCTTT. Its protein is CASSESQRYTEAFF.

The rearrangement links TRBV28 to TRBJ2-5, with unresolved D. This CDR3 comprises 13 residues. Per germline, CDR1 MDHEN and CDR2 SYDVKM. V was shortened by 5 bases and J by 4 bases, with 11 bases between the two germline ends. This CDR3 is CASSPPLPETQYF. The CDR3 nucleotides are TGTGCCAGCAGTCCCCCGCTCCCAGAGACCCAGTACTTC.

The chain joins TRBV4-1 to TRBJ2-3; D gene ambiguous. The V gene's germline CDR1 is MGHRA and CDR2 YSYEKL. The CDR3 totals 15 residues. Trimming stripped 0 bases from V and 0 bases from J, with 7 bases between. In DNA form, the CDR3 reads TGCGCCAGCAGCCAAGAATGGCTTAGCACAGATACGCAGTATTTT. It specifies CASSQEWLSTDTQYF.

This chain uses TRBV5-6 with TRBJ1-3; no reliable D call. V was trimmed by 1 base and J by 0 bases, leaving 8 bases between them. The CDR3 runs 15 residues. Germline CDR1 is SGHDT and CDR2 is YYEEEE. The CDR3 region is CASSLQAGSGNTIYF. DNA of the CDR3: TGTGCCAGCAGCTTGCAGGCAGGCTCTGGAAACACCATATATTTT.

For this clone: This same CDR3 is encoded by further DNA sequences in the sample. J is TRBJ2-7 and V is TRBV6-1, with D perhaps matching TRBD1 (6 bases). This CDR3 is 13 amino acids long. Germline loops: CDR1 MNHNS, CDR2 SASEGT. V dropped 2 bases and J dropped 2 bases, with 7 bases sitting between them. The CDR3 DNA is TGTGCCAGCAGTGAAAGACAGGCCTACGAGCAGTACTTC. Protein sequence: CASSERQAYEQYF.

The genes are TRBV5-1 and TRBJ2-2; perhaps TRBD2 as D (7 bases). Trimming removed 6 bases from V and 2 bases from J, with 11 bases in between. There are 14 residues in the CDR3. The germline V gene has CDR1 SGHRS and CDR2 YFSETQ. CDR3 sequence (DNA): TGCGCCAGCACGGGGGGCCGAAACACCGGGGAGCTGTTTTTT. Protein sequence: CASTGGRNTGELFF.

This clone was seen just once. The rearrangement joins TRBV27 to TRBJ2-7; 7 bases agree with TRBD2. The CDR3 extends over 14 amino acids. The trim removed 3 bases at V and 5 bases at J, leaving 7 bases unmatched. Germline values: CDR1 MNHEY, CDR2 SMNVEV (reference sequence). The CDR3 DNA is TGTGCCAGCAGTTTCGGGAGGAGCTTCGACGAGCAGTACTTC. Protein product: CASSFGRSFDEQYF.

This clone was seen a single time. This sequence joins TRBV5-1 and TRBJ2-5, with D maybe TRBD1 (5 bases). CDR1 is SGHRS and CDR2 is YFSETQ in the germline V gene. The CDR3 runs 13 residues. Trimming took 4 bases from V and 2 from J, leaving 9 bases between them. The CDR3 nucleotides read TGCGCCAGCAGCGCAGGGTTGCAAGAGACCCAGTACTTC. Residues: CASSAGLQETQYF.

This rearrangement joins TRBV9 to TRBJ2-2; 11 bases align to TRBD2. Looked up from germline, CDR1 is SGDLS and CDR2 is YYNGEE. This CDR3 is 17 amino acids long. The trim removed 4 bases at V and 3 bases at J, leaving 8 bases unmatched. The CDR3 coding sequence is TGTGCCAGCAGCCTCGACCTAGCGGGAGGTTACACCGGGGAGCTGTTTTTT. It specifies CASSLDLAGGYTGELFF.

The sample holds one count of this clone. This chain joins TRBV7-9 and TRBJ2-7, with 7 bases fitting TRBD1. Per germline, CDR1 SEHNR and CDR2 FQNEAQ (reference sequence). The CDR3 is 13 residues long. Losses at the gene ends were 5 bases for V and 6 bases for J; bases not matched to a gene: 7. CDR3 sequence: CASSPGGSFEQYF. CDR3 sequence (DNA): TGTGCCAGCAGCCCAGGGGGTTCTTTCGAGCAGTACTTC.

The chain has TRBV19 and TRBJ2-7; 7 bases map to TRBD2. The length of the CDR3 is 14 residues. Germline V CDR1 and CDR2: LNHDA, SQIVND (reference sequence). V dropped 5 bases and J dropped 2; count of bases not matched to a gene: 6. The CDR3 reads CASSWTSRTYEQYF. The DNA of the CDR3 is TGTGCCAGTAGTTGGACTAGTCGCACCTACGAGCAGTACTTC.

The chain carries TRBV2 and TRBJ2-3; 8 positions match TRBD2. This CDR3 has 16 amino acids. The J segment lost 2 bases and the V segment lost 4 bases, leaving 8 bases of the junction unmatched. The germline CDR1 and CDR2 sequences are SNHLY and FYNNEI. The CDR3 protein is CASSGVVAGHTDTQYF. The CDR3 nucleotides are TGTGCCAGCAGTGGGGTGGTAGCGGGACACACAGATACGCAGTATTTT.

This chain connects TRBV19 to TRBJ2-5; TRBD1 or TRBD2 may be the D gene (6 bases each). Between the trimmed V and J ends, which lost 0 bases and 5 bases, there was a span of 13 bases. Germline CDR1 reads LNHDA; CDR2 reads SQIVND (reference sequence). The CDR3 is 15 residues long. This CDR3 is CASSIDTGRRETQYF. DNA for the CDR3: TGTGCCAGTAGTATAGATACAGGGAGGAGGGAGACCCAGTACTTC.

V usage is TRBV5-4 and J usage is TRBJ1-2; the match to TRBD1 covers 9 bases. The junction had 4 bases not matched to a gene; V was cut back by 4 bases and J by 3 bases. The CDR3 has 14 residues. From germline, CDR1 is SGHNT and CDR2 YYREEE (reference sequence). The CDR3 DNA is TGTGCCAGCAGCCACCGGGACAGGGACTATGGCTACACCTTC. Translating gives CASSHRDRDYGYTF. The variable domain in full, with the rest retrieved from reference TRBV5-4 and TRBJ1-2, is ETGVTQSPTHLIKTRGQQVTLRCSSQSGHNTVSWYQQALGQGPQFIFQYYREEENGRGNFPPRFSGLQFPNYSSELNVNALELDDSALYLCASSHRDRDYGYTFGSGTRLTVV.

V and J are TRBV27 and TRBJ1-1; a weak D match, TRBD1 (6 bases). Germline V gives CDR1 MNHEY, CDR2 SMNVEV (reference sequence). This CDR3 has 16 amino acids. Trimming removed 3 bases at V and 1 base at J, with 15 bases between. CDR3 sequence: CASSFRTGWGNTEAFF. CDR3 DNA sequence: TGTGCCAGCAGTTTTCGAACAGGGTGGGGGAACACTGAAGCTTTCTTT.

The chain has TRBV5-1 and TRBJ1-5; 10 bases are shared with TRBD1. The CDR3 contains 15 residues. Germline CDR1 and CDR2: SGHRS and YFSETQ. The ends lost 0 bases at V and 7 bases at J; junction bases unmatched: 4. Written as DNA, the CDR3 is TGCGCCAGCAGCTTGGCGGGACAGGGGTGGCAGCCCCAGCATTTT. Amino acid sequence: CASSLAGQGWQPQHF.

This clone was seen only a few times. The rearrangement uses TRBV10-3 and TRBJ1-5; 9 nucleotides match TRBD1. Per the germline V gene, CDR1 is ENHRY and CDR2 is SYGVKD. J gave up 7 bases and V 3 bases, and 13 bases lay outside the gene matches. The CDR3 contains 17 residues. As DNA, the CDR3 is TGTGCCATCAGTGACCCGGGACAGGGCCCAGGCAGACAGCCCCAGCATTTT. Translating gives CAISDPGQGPGRQPQHF.

The chain links TRBV13 to TRBJ2-5; tentatively, D is TRBD1 (6 bases). Germline-derived CDR1 and CDR2 are PRHDT and FYEKMQ (reference sequence). The ends were cut back, 5 bases at V and 4 bases at J, with 14 bases in the middle. The CDR3 extends over 14 amino acids. The CDR3 loop reads CASSGARGIETQYF. In nucleotides, the CDR3 is TGTGCCAGCAGCGGGGCCAGGGGTATAGAGACCCAGTACTTC.

The chain joins TRBV5-4 to TRBJ2-1; TRBD2 agrees at 8 bases. V was pared by 0 bases and J by 8 bases, with 1 base of the junction left unmatched. Germline-derived CDR1 and CDR2 are SGHNT and YYREEE (reference sequence). This CDR3 comprises 13 residues. This chain's CDR3 is CASSLVREDEQFF. The DNA for the CDR3 is TGTGCCAGCAGCTTGGTGCGGGAGGATGAGCAGTTCTTC.

As concerns this clone: Other DNA sequences within the sample encode an identical CDR3. The rearrangement uses TRBV5-4 and TRBJ2-7, with TRBD2 matching over 10 bases. The length of the CDR3 is 15 residues. With 0 bases clipped from V and 3 bases from J, the junction kept 3 bases outside the gene matches. CDR1 is SGHNT and CDR2 is YYREEE in the germline V gene (reference sequence). The CDR3 sequence is CASSLGLAGVYEQYF. CDR3 DNA sequence: TGTGCCAGCAGCTTGGGGCTAGCGGGAGTCTACGAGCAGTACTTC.

The CDR3 loop is CASGLYHEQYF. In nucleotides, the CDR3 is TGTGCCAGCGGACTCTACCACGAGCAGTACTTC. The V call is TRBV6-5, the J call TRBJ2-7; D possibly corresponds to TRBD2 (5 bases). V lost 8 bases and J 5 bases, leaving 10 bases between the germline ends. CDR1 is MNHEY and CDR2 is SVGAGI in the germline V gene. The CDR3 runs 11 residues.

This rearrangement joins TRBV20-1 to TRBJ2-7; 7 bases agree with TRBD2. The V gene end was trimmed by 3 bases and the J gene end by 12 bases; junction bases not matched to a gene: 8. This CDR3 is built from 11 residues. Per the germline V gene, CDR1 is DFQATT and CDR2 is SNEGSKA (reference sequence). The CDR3 sequence is CSASWGGARYF. CDR3 bases: TGCAGTGCTAGCTGGGGGGGAGCACGGTACTTC.

This clone was counted once. This sequence joins TRBV7-9 and TRBJ1-2; D possibly corresponds to TRBD1 (5 bases). Trimming shortened V by 0 bases and J by 5 bases, and 10 bases separated the two germline ends. Germline V gene sequence: CDR1 SEHNR, CDR2 FQNEAQ (reference sequence). This CDR3 comprises 14 residues. The CDR3 reads CASSLAGTGYGYTF. DNA of the CDR3: TGTGCCAGCAGCTTAGCCGGGACGGGTTATGGCTACACCTTC.

V gene TRBV10-3 combines with J gene TRBJ2-3; TRBD1 might be the D (6 bases). From germline, CDR1 is ENHRY and CDR2 SYGVKD. Trimming removed 7 bases from V and 1 base from J, with 12 bases in between. This CDR3 comprises 14 residues. This CDR3 reads CAIMGAWGTDTQYF. DNA of the CDR3: TGTGCCATCATGGGGGCGTGGGGCACAGATACGCAGTATTTT.

The J gene is TRBJ2-1, the V gene TRBV5-1; D tentatively reads TRBD1 or TRBD2 (6 bases each). Germline V gives CDR1 SGHRS, CDR2 YFSETQ. The CDR3 is made up of 15 amino acids. The V end lost 4 bases, the J end lost 0 bases, and 11 bases lay between the germline ends. CDR3 loop: CASSRGLGSYNEQFF. The CDR3 bases are TGCGCCAGCAGCCGGGGGCTAGGCTCCTACAATGAGCAGTTCTTC.

The V call is TRBV7-2, the J call TRBJ1-2; D uncertain. The CDR3 length is 16 residues. The V and J ends lost 1 base and 1 base respectively, with 13 bases between them. Germline CDR1 is SGHTA and CDR2 is FQGNSA. CDR3: CASSLGSLGRNYGYTF. For the CDR3, the DNA is TGTGCCAGCAGCTTAGGCTCGCTGGGCCGTAACTATGGCTACACCTTC. The whole variable domain, filled in from reference TRBV7-2 and TRBJ1-2, reads GAGVSQSPSNKVTEKGKDVELRCDPISGHTALYWYRQSLGQGLEFLIYFQGNSAPDKSGLPSDRFSAERTGGSVSTLTIQRTQQEDSAVYLCASSLGSLGRNYGYTFGSGTRLTVV.